The 21 T cell receptor beta chains in this list originate from one sample, sequenced in a study of beta chain features in type 1 diabetes. The investigators reverse transcribed all of the isolated RNA, so they sequenced expressed TCRB transcripts. TCRdb's table, derived via immunoSEQ multiplex PCR, lists solely in-frame clones and lacks some. The sample yields 600,000 to 650,000 clones, roughly a sixth seen once. Sequenced: naive CD4+ T cells from blood. The source of these receptors is a man aged 18 to 35 in good health.

This clone has just a few counts. This chain uses TRBV21-1 with TRBJ2-7; TRBD1, the table's D call, was not compared with the DNA. TRBV21-1 is a pseudogene segment. CDR3 length equals 13 residues. The CDR3 region is CAGLTGPSGEQYF. CDR3 nucleotide sequence: TGTGCCGGCTTGACAGGTCCCTCTGGGGAGCAGTACTTC.

This clone has more than one count but fewer than ten. This chain connects TRBV9 to TRBJ2-2; 8 bases map to TRBD2. Looked up from germline, CDR1 is SGDLS and CDR2 is YYNGEE. CDR3 length: 18 amino acids. V shed 4 bases and J 4 bases; nucleotides not matched to a gene: 15. CDR3 sequence reads: CASSTKTSGARGTGELFF. CDR3 nucleotides: TGTGCCAGCAGCACCAAAACTAGCGGCGCACGGGGCACCGGGGAGCTGTTTTTT.

This clone was observed a few times. CDR3 in amino acids: CASSSGSGNYNEQFF. The CDR3 DNA reads TGCGCCAGCAGCTCAGGTAGCGGGAACTACAATGAGCAGTTCTTC. The chain joins TRBV5-1 to TRBJ2-1; 8 bases agree with TRBD2. Germline V CDR1 and CDR2: SGHRS, YFSETQ. The CDR3 length is 15 residues. V lost 3 bases, J lost 3 bases, and 5 bases stayed unmatched.

The rearrangement links TRBV7-2 to TRBJ1-2; the match to TRBD1 covers 11 bases. Germline CDR1 is SGHTA and CDR2 is FQGNSA. CDR3 length: 16 amino acids. J was trimmed by 4 bases and V by 3 bases; bases with no gene match: 7. The CDR3 is CASSLDRGRIGYGYTF. In nucleotides, the CDR3 is TGTGCCAGCAGCTTGGACAGGGGGCGAATCGGCTATGGCTACACCTTC. Full variable domain (rest looked up from reference TRBV7-2 and TRBJ1-2): GAGVSQSPSNKVTEKGKDVELRCDPISGHTALYWYRQSLGQGLEFLIYFQGNSAPDKSGLPSDRFSAERTGGSVSTLTIQRTQQEDSAVYLCASSLDRGRIGYGYTFGSGTRLTVV.

The rearrangement links TRBV4-3 to TRBJ2-7; D is ambiguous. Trimming left V 1 base short and J 0 bases short, with 10 bases between. Germline V gene lookup returns CDR1 LGHNA and CDR2 YSLEER. The CDR3 is made up of 15 amino acids. Written as DNA, the CDR3 is TGCGCCAGCAGCCAAGTGACACAGAGCTCCTACGAGCAGTACTTC. Protein sequence: CASSQVTQSSYEQYF.

This clone was detected only a few times. This chain joins TRBV11-3 and TRBJ2-3; D is possibly TRBD2 (6 bases). The CDR3 loop spans 17 amino acids. V lost 1 base, J lost 2 bases, and 16 bases lay in between. CDR1 is SGHNT and CDR2 is YENEEA in the germline V gene. For the CDR3, the DNA is TGTGCCAGCAGCTTAGGTGCGGGACTTCCCTCCACAGATACGCAGTATTTT. Translated: CASSLGAGLPSTDTQYF.

Only one count was recorded for this clone. V gene TRBV27 combines with J gene TRBJ1-6; possibly TRBD1 for D (5 bases). The CDR3 contains 15 residues. V was shortened by 3 bases and J by 3 bases, with 9 bases between the two germline ends. Germline values: CDR1 MNHEY, CDR2 SMNVEV (reference sequence). In nucleotides, the CDR3 is TGTGCCAGCAGTTTGGGGCAGGTCTATAATTCACCCCTCCACTTT. Its protein is CASSLGQVYNSPLHF.

V usage is TRBV30 and J usage is TRBJ2-1; the D is unclear. The CDR3 is 12 amino acids. The germline V gene encodes CDR1 GTSNPN and CDR2 SVGIG (reference sequence). Trimming cost V 2 bases and J 2 bases, with 4 bases left between them. CDR3 protein: CAWSPAYNEQFF. The CDR3 DNA reads as TGTGCCTGGAGTCCAGCCTACAATGAGCAGTTCTTC.

This clone has only a few counts. V gene TRBV13 combines with J gene TRBJ1-6, with D hard to call. Trimming shortened V by 2 bases and J by 7 bases, and 6 bases separated the two germline ends. Looked up from germline, CDR1 is PRHDT and CDR2 is FYEKMQ (reference sequence). The CDR3 runs to 13 residues. The chain's CDR3 is CASSLLENSPLHF. CDR3 bases: TGTGCCAGCAGCTTATTGGAGAATTCACCCCTCCACTTT.

This clone was counted a few times. V usage is TRBV19 and J usage is TRBJ2-3; D is unresolved. V lost 7 bases and J 0 bases, leaving 11 bases between the germline ends. Germline lookup yields CDR1 LNHDA and CDR2 SQIVND (reference sequence). The CDR3 sequence is 14 residues long. Written as DNA, the CDR3 is TGTGCCAGTACCCGGAGTACTAGCACAGATACGCAGTATTTT. Protein sequence: CASTRSTSTDTQYF.

This clone was recorded a few times. V and J are TRBV25-1 and TRBJ2-2, with 9 positions matching TRBD1. CDR3 length: 17 residues. CDR1 is MGHDK, CDR2 SYGVNS, per germline. V lost 6 bases and J lost 3; bases outside the gene matches: 11. CDR3 sequence reads: CASRKPGQGRDTGELFF. The CDR3 region has the DNA TGTGCCAGCAGAAAACCGGGACAGGGAAGGGACACCGGGGAGCTGTTTTTT.

This clone was detected a few times. This chain uses TRBV10-3 with TRBJ1-2; maybe TRBD1 (5 bases). V was pared by 4 bases and J by 3 bases, with 9 bases between. Looked up from germline, CDR1 is ENHRY and CDR2 is SYGVKD. The CDR3 runs to 13 residues. CDR3 nucleotide sequence: TGTGCCATCAGTGCGCAGGGTGACTATGGCTACACCTTC. This sequence encodes CAISAQGDYGYTF.

The V call is TRBV10-3, the J call TRBJ2-3; D is possibly TRBD1 (5 bases). The CDR3 has 12 amino acids. V was clipped by 8 bases and J by 1 base, with 7 bases between them. In germline, CDR1 is ENHRY, CDR2 SYGVKD. CDR3 nucleotide sequence: TGTGCCATCGGCAGGGGCACAGATACGCAGTATTTT. It is translated as CAIGRGTDTQYF.

This rearrangement joins TRBV4-2 to TRBJ1-1; D may be TRBD1 (5 bases). The V and J ends lost 4 bases and 1 base respectively, with 13 bases between them. The CDR3 extends over 15 amino acids. The V gene's germline CDR1 is LGHNA and CDR2 YNFKEQ. The DNA of the CDR3 is TGTGCCAGCAGCCCCGAAGGGGTTGGGAACACTGAAGCTTTCTTT. The encoded protein is CASSPEGVGNTEAFF.

This clone was seen more than once but under ten times. The J gene is TRBJ1-5, the V gene TRBV19; D gene uncertain. Per germline, CDR1 LNHDA and CDR2 SQIVND (reference sequence). The V end lost 7 bases, the J end lost 2 bases, and 9 bases lay between the germline ends. The CDR3 is 13 residues long. CDR3 in amino acids: CASTSEGNQPQHF. CDR3 bases: TGTGCCAGTACCTCGGAGGGCAATCAGCCCCAGCATTTT.

This clone turned up a few times. The chain is built from TRBV19 and TRBJ2-6; D is ambiguous. V lost 6 bases to trimming and J lost 0 bases, with 9 bases between them. Germline CDR1 and CDR2: LNHDA and SQIVND (reference sequence). The CDR3 spans 15 residues. CDR3 DNA: TGTGCCAGTAGGTCCCAGTACTCTGGGGCCAACGTCCTGACTTTC. Protein product: CASRSQYSGANVLTF.

The chain is built from TRBV9 and TRBJ1-4; D is unclear. CDR1 and CDR2 (germline): SGDLS, YYNGEE. Trimming shortened V by 3 bases and J by 8 bases, and 17 bases separated the two germline ends. CDR3 length equals 15 residues. DNA of the CDR3: TGTGCCAGCAGCGCCCGTACGGGGTTTACCGAAAAACTGTTTTTT. This sequence encodes CASSARTGFTEKLFF.

This clone has just a few counts. This rearrangement joins TRBV7-9 to TRBJ2-1; no reliable D call. CDR1 is SEHNR, CDR2 FQNEAQ, per germline (reference sequence). The CDR3 is 12 amino acids. V was clipped by 5 bases and J by 6 bases, with 8 bases between them. In DNA form, the CDR3 reads TGTGCCAGCAGCAAACAGTCCAATGAGCAGTTCTTC. Translation: CASSKQSNEQFF.

This chain uses TRBV4-3 with TRBJ1-6; D is ambiguous. The V and J ends lost 1 base and 0 bases respectively, with 7 bases between them. This CDR3 contains 16 residues. The germline V gene has CDR1 LGHNA and CDR2 YSLEER. This CDR3 reads CASSQVQSSYNSPLHF. The CDR3 nucleotides are TGCGCCAGCAGCCAAGTACAGAGCTCCTATAATTCACCCCTCCACTTT.

The V gene is TRBV4-3, the J gene TRBJ1-2; 8 bases are shared with TRBD1. This CDR3 spans 19 amino acids. Trimming took 3 bases from V and 6 from J; bases not matched to a gene: 21. The germline V gene encodes CDR1 LGHNA and CDR2 YSLEER. The CDR3 reads CASSQGPQSTGEFVHGYTF. The CDR3 nucleotides are TGCGCCAGCAGCCAGGGGCCCCAATCGACAGGGGAATTCGTCCATGGCTACACCTTC.

This sequence joins TRBV2 and TRBJ1-1, with 7 bases aligning to TRBD1. Germline assignment: CDR1 SNHLY and CDR2 FYNNEI. CDR3 length equals 15 residues. Losses at the gene ends were 4 bases for V and 4 bases for J; bases not matched to a gene: 9. As DNA, the CDR3 is TGTGCCAGCAGTGGCGACAGGGTGGAGACCACTGAAGCTTTCTTT. Amino acid sequence: CASSGDRVETTEAFF.